These 4 T cell receptor beta chains originate from one sample sequenced in a study of shared clonotypes between healthy human individuals (dated by TCRdb to about 2020). Library generation was performed with the immunoSEQ multiplex PCR assay. TCRdb obtained this table from immuneACCESS and retained in-frame rearrangements with V and J assigned. These tables miss some clones; where compared with another copy, unresolved V genes account for less than half of the shortfall, and the remainder is unexplained. Within this sample are about 2.1 million clones, with around 93% of them counted one time only. About 1.7% of the sample comes from the top ten. For the CD8 naive samples, CD45RO-negative cells were positively selected for CCR7, yielding a CD45RA+CCR7+ population from which TemRA cells were excluded. Specimen: naive CD8+ T cells from PBMCs. The intended sense of this specimen's cell subset or site label: CD45RA+CCR7+. These receptors came from a man younger than 30 in good health. Some clones in this sample may be carry-over from other donors' samples.

The chain uses TRBV5-1 and TRBJ1-1; D uncertain. Germline V gives CDR1 SGHRS, CDR2 YFSETQ. CDR3 length: 16 residues. Trimming removed 3 bases at V and 3 bases at J, with 18 bases between. In nucleotides, the CDR3 is TGCGCCAGCAGCTCCCTAAACGCGGATGGGGACACTGAAGCTTTCTTT. Translated: CASSSLNADGDTEAFF.

The chain has TRBV11-2 and TRBJ2-3; no reliable D call. CDR1 SGHAT and CDR2 FQNNGV come from the germline V gene. The CDR3 length is 14 residues. With 1 base removed from V and 6 bases from J, the gap between germline ends came to 11 bases. CDR3 residues: CASSLGSRQDTQYF. The DNA for the CDR3 is TGTGCCAGCAGCTTAGGTTCTAGGCAGGATACGCAGTATTTT. Full variable domain (outside the CDR3, taken from reference TRBV11-2 and TRBJ2-3): EAGVAQSPRYKIIEKRQSVAFWCNPISGHATLYWYQQILGQGPKLLIQFQNNGVVDDSQLPKDRFSAERLKGVDSTLKIQPAKLEDSAVYLCASSLGSRQDTQYFGPGTRLTVL.

This chain connects TRBV19 to TRBJ2-1; D is undetermined. From germline, CDR1 is LNHDA and CDR2 SQIVND (reference sequence). The CDR3 runs to 13 residues. V lost 3 bases and J lost 3, with 6 bases in between. DNA for the CDR3: TGTGCCAGTAGTATCACTAACTACAATGAGCAGTTCTTC. Translated: CASSITNYNEQFF.

V and J are TRBV7-2 and TRBJ2-3; TRBD1 aligns across 8 bases. Germline loops: CDR1 SGHTA, CDR2 FQGNSA. The CDR3 runs 16 residues. V lost 5 bases and J lost 0; bases outside the gene matches: 7. Here the CDR3 reads CASSRDRHSSTDTQYF. The CDR3 DNA reads as TGTGCCAGCAGCCGGGACAGGCACTCTAGCACAGATACGCAGTATTTT.